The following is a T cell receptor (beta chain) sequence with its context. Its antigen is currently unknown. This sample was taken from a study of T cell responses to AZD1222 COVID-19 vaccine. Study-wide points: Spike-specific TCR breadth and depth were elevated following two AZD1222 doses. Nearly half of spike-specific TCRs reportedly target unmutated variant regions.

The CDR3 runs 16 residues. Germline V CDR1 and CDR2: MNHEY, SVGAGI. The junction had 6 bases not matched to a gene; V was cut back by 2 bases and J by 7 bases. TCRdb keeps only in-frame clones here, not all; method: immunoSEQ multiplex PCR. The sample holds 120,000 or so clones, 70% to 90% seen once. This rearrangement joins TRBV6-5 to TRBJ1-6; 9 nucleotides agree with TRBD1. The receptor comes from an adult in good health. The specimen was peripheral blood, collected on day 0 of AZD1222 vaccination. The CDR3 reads CASSYPGTGLNSPLHF. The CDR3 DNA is TGTGCCAGCAGTTACCCGGGGACAGGGCTGAATTCACCCCTCCACTTT.